The source of this T cell receptor (beta chain) is a study of blood T cell repertoires in COVID-19. Study information: Specimens from acute and convalescent COVID-19 originated in the United States, Italy and Spain. Nucleic acid was either cDNA or gDNA, and it came from T cells, B-cell-depleted T cells, or PBMCs.

Study processing details: Estimated nucleated cell counts came from reference gene primer amplification. Profiled with immunoSEQ multiplex PCR; TCRdb holds only in-frame clones, not every one. V, J and clone size were drawn from that table, and D and trimming were deduced from the DNA. This sample yields over 350,000 clones, of which nearly 90% are seen a single time; approximately 2% belongs to the top ten. The germline V gene encodes CDR1 GTSNPN and CDR2 SVGIG (reference sequence). The CDR3 runs 14 residues. The junction had 7 bases not matched to a gene; V was cut back by 4 bases and J by 3 bases. This clone is a singleton in its sample. The study recruited people aged roughly 18 to 100 years across about two dozen US areas.

The chain recombines TRBV30 with TRBJ2-3, with 7 bases that match TRBD2. Input material: PBMCs or T cells enriched from blood (not recorded which). This sequence originates from a woman aged 18-29 years with acute COVID-19. The CDR3 DNA reads TGTGCCTGGACGGGCGGGAGTCTTACAGATACGCAGTATTTT. It translates to CAWTGGSLTDTQYF. Together with reference TRBV30 and TRBJ2-3, the CDR3 gives the full variable domain: SQTIHQWPATLVQPVGSPLSLECTVEGTSNPNLYWYRQAAGRGLQLLFYSVGIGQISSEVPQNLSASRPQDRQFILSSKKLLLSDSGFYLCAWTGGSLTDTQYFGPGTRLTVL.